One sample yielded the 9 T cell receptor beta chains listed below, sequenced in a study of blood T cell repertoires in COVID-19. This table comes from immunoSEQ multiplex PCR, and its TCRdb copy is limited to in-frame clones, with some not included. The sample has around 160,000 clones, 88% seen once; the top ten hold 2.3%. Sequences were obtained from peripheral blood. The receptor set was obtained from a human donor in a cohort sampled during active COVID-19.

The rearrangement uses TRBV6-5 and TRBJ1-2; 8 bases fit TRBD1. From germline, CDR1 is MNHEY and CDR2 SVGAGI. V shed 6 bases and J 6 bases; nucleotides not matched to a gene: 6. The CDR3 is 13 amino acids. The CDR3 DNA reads TGTGCCAGCAGGATGACAGGGGTACATGGCTACACCTTC. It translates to CASRMTGVHGYTF.

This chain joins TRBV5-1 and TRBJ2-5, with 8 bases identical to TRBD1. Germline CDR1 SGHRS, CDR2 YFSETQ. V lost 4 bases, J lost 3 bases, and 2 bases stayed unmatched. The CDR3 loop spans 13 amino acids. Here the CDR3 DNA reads TGCGCCAGCAGCCAGGACAGGGAAGAGACCCAGTACTTC. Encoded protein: CASSQDREETQYF.

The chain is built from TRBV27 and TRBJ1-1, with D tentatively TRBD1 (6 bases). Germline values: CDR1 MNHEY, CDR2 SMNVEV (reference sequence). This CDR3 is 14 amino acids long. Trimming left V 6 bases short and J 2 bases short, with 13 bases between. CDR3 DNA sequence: TGTGCCAGCAGGGGACAAAATCGTAACACTGAAGCTTTCTTT. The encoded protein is CASRGQNRNTEAFF.

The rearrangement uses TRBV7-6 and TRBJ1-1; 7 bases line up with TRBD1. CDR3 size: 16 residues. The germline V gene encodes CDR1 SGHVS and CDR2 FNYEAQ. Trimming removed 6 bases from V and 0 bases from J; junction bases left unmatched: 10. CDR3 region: CASSRARQGMNTEAFF. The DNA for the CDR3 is TGTGCCAGCAGTCGAGCCCGACAGGGTATGAACACTGAAGCTTTCTTT.

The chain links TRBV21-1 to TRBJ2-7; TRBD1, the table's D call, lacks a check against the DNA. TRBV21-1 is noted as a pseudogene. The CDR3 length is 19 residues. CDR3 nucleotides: TGTGCCAGCACAAAAAAAAACACGACCAGGACAGGGGTTTCCTACGAGCAGTACTTC. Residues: CASTKKNTTRTGVSYEQYF.

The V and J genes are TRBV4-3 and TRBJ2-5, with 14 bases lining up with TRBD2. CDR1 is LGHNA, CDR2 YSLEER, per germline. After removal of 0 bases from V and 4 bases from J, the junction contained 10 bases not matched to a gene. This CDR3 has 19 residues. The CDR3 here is CASSQDRGTSGSFRETQYF. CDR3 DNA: TGCGCCAGCAGCCAAGACCGGGGGACTAGCGGGAGTTTTAGAGAGACCCAGTACTTC.

CDR3 residues: CASSAQRGVFQETQYF. The CDR3 nucleotides are TGTGCCAGCAGCGCCCAGCGGGGGGTCTTCCAAGAGACCCAGTACTTC. The rearrangement links TRBV9 to TRBJ2-5; the match to TRBD2 covers 9 bases. The J segment lost 1 base and the V segment lost 3 bases, leaving 7 bases of the junction unmatched. The CDR3 runs to 16 residues. Germline V gives CDR1 SGDLS, CDR2 YYNGEE.

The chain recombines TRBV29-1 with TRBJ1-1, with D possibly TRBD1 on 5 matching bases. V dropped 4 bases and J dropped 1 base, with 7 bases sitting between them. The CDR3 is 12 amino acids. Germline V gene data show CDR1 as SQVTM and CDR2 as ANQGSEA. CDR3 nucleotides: TGCAGCGTTGCAGGGTCGAACACTGAAGCTTTCTTT. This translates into CSVAGSNTEAFF.

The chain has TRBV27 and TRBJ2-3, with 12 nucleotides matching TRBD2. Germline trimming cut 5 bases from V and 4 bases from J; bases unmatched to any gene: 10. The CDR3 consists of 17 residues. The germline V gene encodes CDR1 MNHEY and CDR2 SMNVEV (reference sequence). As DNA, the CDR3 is TGTGCCAGCAGTACCCGGACTAGCGGGGTTGTGGCAGATACGCAGTATTTT. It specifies CASSTRTSGVVADTQYF.